Below, one T cell receptor (beta chain) is given with its context. The antigen is undetermined. The sample belongs to a study of T-cell memory formation after mild COVID-19. Across the study: TCR clusters were largely donor specific. Findings and caveats of the study: The authors did not confirm SARS-CoV-2 specificity of second-wave clones peaking day 37. Within pre-infection memory, some responding clones were found, suggesting cross-reactive memory joined. CM and EM subsets held most contracting CD4+ clones; EMRA held CD8+ ones.

CDR1 is LNHDA and CDR2 is SQIVND in the germline V gene (reference sequence). Unmatched junction bases numbered 11, after V lost 5 bases and J lost 8 bases. CDR3 size: 17 residues. A single record per CDR3 protein comes from TCRdb applying MiXCR to the 5' RACE reads. Here the sample spans approximately 290,000 distinct CDR3 sequences, roughly 8% being singletons. The chain carries TRBV19 and TRBJ1-6; 11 bases are shared with TRBD1. Sequencing was carried out using PBMCs or a T cell subset sorted from them (not recorded which). This TCR derives from a man aged 18 to 35 who had mild COVID-19 (a few samples of this study predate the infection). Cell type and time point are not known. The CDR3 DNA is TGTGCCAGTAGTCCCCGGGACAGGGGGACCCGAGATTCACCCCTCCACTTT. This codes for CASSPRDRGTRDSPLHF. The whole variable domain, remainder taken from reference TRBV19 and TRBJ1-6, is DGGITQSPKYLFRKEGQNVTLSCEQNLNHDAMYWYRQDPGQGLRLIYYSQIVNDFQKGDIAEGYSVSREKKESFPLTVTSAQKNPTAFYLCASSPRDRGTRDSPLHFGNGTRLTVT.